The 32 T cell receptor beta chains below come from one sample, sequenced in a study of beta chain features in type 1 diabetes (dated by TCRdb to between 2018 and 2020). Paper-wide results and their limitations: Type 1 diabetes patients showed a moderate but significant shortening of TCRB CDR3 length in all four CD4+ subsets.

No antigen is known for these receptors. Library preparation used the immunoSEQ multiplex PCR assay. All of the isolated RNA was reverse transcribed with the High Capacity cDNA Reverse Transcription Kit, so expressed TCRB transcripts were sequenced. TCRdb mirrors the immuneACCESS table, restricted to in-frame sequences. Some clones are absent from its copies; in checked studies, under half trace to an unresolved V gene, and the reason for the others is unknown. Within this sample are around 160,000 clones, with about 8.3% of them counted one time only. The biggest ten clones account for about 0.5% of the sample. Sequenced material: central memory CD4+ T cells from blood. The receptors originated from a woman aged 18-29 years with type 1 diabetes.

The rearrangement joins TRBV10-3 to TRBJ1-5; no reliable D call. Germline CDR1 reads ENHRY; CDR2 reads SYGVKD. The CDR3 length is 14 residues. With 8 bases removed from V and 0 bases from J, the gap between germline ends came to 11 bases. The CDR3 reads CAIEADYSNQPQHF. Here the CDR3 DNA reads TGTGCCATCGAGGCGGATTATAGCAATCAGCCCCAGCATTTT.

As to this clone: This sample includes further DNA sequences coding for the same CDR3. V gene TRBV4-3 combines with J gene TRBJ1-4; no reliable D call. Germline V gene lookup returns CDR1 LGHNA and CDR2 YSLEER. The CDR3 has 15 amino acids. V lost 0 bases, J lost 5 bases, and 10 bases lay in between. This CDR3 reads CASSQEGTGNEKLFF. The CDR3 region has the DNA TGCGCCAGCAGCCAAGAGGGTACGGGGAATGAAAAACTGTTTTTT.

The chain employs TRBV6-5 and TRBJ1-4; perhaps TRBD1 as D (5 bases). V gave up 9 bases and J gave up 4 bases, with 12 bases separating them. There are 13 residues in the CDR3. Germline V gives CDR1 MNHEY, CDR2 SVGAGI. Here the CDR3 DNA reads TGTGCCAGTTTTGGGGGGAATAATGAAAAACTGTTTTTT. Protein sequence: CASFGGNNEKLFF.

The chain is built from TRBV2 and TRBJ1-2; 7 bases map to TRBD1. V was pared by 4 bases and J by 8 bases, with 7 bases of the junction left unmatched. This CDR3 is built from 13 residues. Germline CDR1 and CDR2: SNHLY and FYNNEI. DNA for the CDR3: TGTGCCAGCAGTGGGTCCGGGACAGCGGGCTACACCTTC. Translation: CASSGSGTAGYTF.

This chain uses TRBV6-5 with TRBJ2-1; D possibly corresponds to TRBD2 (5 bases). In germline, CDR1 is MNHEY, CDR2 SVGAGI. The CDR3 extends over 14 amino acids. V lost 8 bases to trimming and J lost 4 bases, with 15 bases between them. The CDR3 loop reads CASLTRRTYNEQFF. CDR3 bases: TGTGCCAGCCTCACGAGACGGACTTACAATGAGCAGTTCTTC.

There are a few counts of this clone. This chain uses TRBV28 with TRBJ2-1; maybe TRBD2 (6 bases). The V gene lost 5 bases and the J gene lost 0 bases, with 11 bases spanning the gap. CDR1 is MDHEN, CDR2 SYDVKM, per germline. The CDR3 contains 15 residues. The CDR3 reads CASSPRGSSYNEQFF. The CDR3 nucleotides are TGTGCCAGCAGTCCACGGGGGAGCTCCTACAATGAGCAGTTCTTC.

A word on this clone: Other DNA sequences in this sample translate to the same CDR3. In nucleotides, the CDR3 is TGCAGCGTTGATGTTTCGGGGGCCAACGTCCTGACTTTC. Translated: CSVDVSGANVLTF. The rearrangement joins TRBV29-1 to TRBJ2-6; no reliable D call. The CDR3 is 13 residues long. The germline V gene has CDR1 SQVTM and CDR2 ANQGSEA. V was cut by 3 bases and J by 4 bases, with 7 bases left in between.

This clone was seen a handful of times. J is TRBJ2-3 and V is TRBV7-2, with 8 bases lining up with TRBD2. The CDR3 contains 15 residues. Germline V lookup: CDR1 SGHTA, CDR2 FQGNSA. V was clipped by 1 base and J by 5 bases; unmatched bases: 5. CDR3 DNA sequence: TGTGCCAGCAGCTTAGTTTCAGCGGGGGAAGATACGCAGTATTTT. Residues: CASSLVSAGEDTQYF.

The rearrangement links TRBV6-5 to TRBJ2-7; D is possibly TRBD1 (6 bases). V lost 0 bases and J 6 bases, leaving 12 bases between the germline ends. This CDR3 spans 14 amino acids. Germline V gives CDR1 MNHEY, CDR2 SVGAGI. The CDR3 loop is CASSYSPDSSEQYF. The CDR3 nucleotides are TGTGCCAGCAGTTACTCGCCGGACAGCAGCGAGCAGTACTTC.

This clone was counted a few times. CDR3 sequence: CASRLGVGTPYEQFF. The CDR3 DNA sequence: TGTGCCAGCAGACTTGGAGTCGGGACACCTTATGAGCAGTTCTTC. This chain links TRBV7-8 with TRBJ2-1; D may be TRBD1 (6 bases). The CDR3 spans 15 residues. The V gene's germline CDR1 is SGHVS and CDR2 FQNEAQ. Trimming took 6 bases from V and 8 from J, leaving 20 bases between them.

The rearrangement uses TRBV7-2 and TRBJ2-2; D is possibly TRBD1 (5 bases). From germline, CDR1 is SGHTA and CDR2 FQGNSA. The length of the CDR3 is 15 residues. Between the trimmed V and J ends, which lost 2 bases and 6 bases, there was a span of 13 bases. CDR3 bases: TGTGCCAGCAGCTTATCTCTAACAGGCGCCGGGGAGCTGTTTTTT. Protein product: CASSLSLTGAGELFF.

Only a few counts were recorded for this clone. The rearrangement uses TRBV2 and TRBJ1-2, with D perhaps matching TRBD1 (5 bases). V was pared by 6 bases and J by 2 bases, with 16 bases between. CDR1 and CDR2 from the germline V gene are SNHLY and FYNNEI. This CDR3 comprises 15 residues. Here the CDR3 reads CASRGGQGINYGYTF. The CDR3 DNA follows: TGTGCCAGCAGGGGAGGGCAGGGCATCAACTATGGCTACACCTTC. Looking up the rest from reference TRBV2 and TRBJ1-2 gives the full variable domain: EPEVTQTPSHQVTQMGQEVILRCVPISNHLYFYWYRQILGQKVEFLVSFYNNEISEKSEIFDDQFSVERPDGSNFTLKIRSTKLEDSAMYFCASRGGQGINYGYTFGSGTRLTVV.

This clone was seen only a few times. The genes are TRBV9 and TRBJ2-5; 10 positions agree with TRBD2. The germline V gene has CDR1 SGDLS and CDR2 YYNGEE. The trim removed 3 bases at V and 4 bases at J, leaving 3 bases unmatched. The CDR3 consists of 14 residues. The CDR3 protein is CASSGTSGVETQYF. The CDR3 DNA sequence: TGTGCCAGCAGCGGTACTAGCGGGGTAGAGACCCAGTACTTC.

The rearrangement joins TRBV14 to TRBJ2-7, with 9 bases aligning to TRBD2. Germline CDR1 reads SGHDN; CDR2 reads FVKESK. The CDR3 has 17 amino acids. The J segment lost 5 bases and the V segment lost 3 bases, leaving 14 bases of the junction unmatched. The DNA of the CDR3 is TGTGCCAGCAGCCAGCTGAAGGCGGGAGGGGGCGAAAACGAGCAGTACTTC. It is translated as CASSQLKAGGGENEQYF.

The rearrangement links TRBV4-1 to TRBJ2-2, with 9 bases lining up with TRBD1. The V gene's germline CDR1 is MGHRA and CDR2 YSYEKL. The CDR3 is 16 amino acids. Trimming cost V 1 base and J 6 bases; bases outside gene matches: 6. CDR3 region: CASSQAGQGVSGELFF. The CDR3 bases are TGCGCCAGCAGCCAAGCGGGACAGGGAGTTTCCGGGGAGCTGTTTTTT.

This clone was detected only a few times. The CDR3 nucleotides read TGTGCCAGCAGTGACAGGGGCGGCACAGATACGCAGTATTTT. Translation gives CASSDRGGTDTQYF. The gene calls are TRBV27 and TRBJ2-3, with 8 bases that match TRBD1. The germline CDR1 and CDR2 sequences are MNHEY and SMNVEV (reference sequence). The CDR3 loop spans 14 amino acids. Unmatched junction bases numbered 2, after V lost 5 bases and J lost 1 base.

In its sample, this clone was seen a few times. This chain uses TRBV5-1 with TRBJ1-1; 7 bases line up with TRBD1. Trimming took 5 bases from V and 4 from J; bases not matched to a gene: 11. The CDR3 contains 15 residues. Germline V gene data show CDR1 as SGHRS and CDR2 as YFSETQ. For the CDR3, the DNA is TGCGCCAGCAGTCCGGGACCACAGGGGAGCACTGAAGCTTTCTTT. As protein: CASSPGPQGSTEAFF.

This clone was seen a handful of times. The chain carries TRBV10-2 and TRBJ2-1; perhaps TRBD2 as D (6 bases). V lost 6 bases and J 3 bases, leaving 12 bases between the germline ends. CDR1 is WSHSY and CDR2 is SAAADI in the germline V gene. The CDR3 covers 14 residues. CDR3 in DNA: TGCGCCAGCAGGGGGGACTTCCGCTACAATGAGCAGTTCTTC. Protein product: CASRGDFRYNEQFF.

This chain uses TRBV6-1 with TRBJ2-7; 9 positions match TRBD2. This CDR3 is 15 amino acids long. Per germline, CDR1 MNHNS and CDR2 SASEGT. The V segment lost 0 bases and the J segment 6 bases; nucleotides outside the gene matches: 6. CDR3 bases: TGTGCCAGCAGTGAAGCTAGCGGGAGCCGATCCGAGCAGTACTTC. It specifies CASSEASGSRSEQYF.

This chain joins TRBV7-2 and TRBJ2-2; D is unclear. Looked up from germline, CDR1 is SGHTA and CDR2 is FQGNSA. CDR3 length: 18 residues. The V end lost 4 bases, the J end lost 0 bases, and 18 bases lay between the germline ends. In DNA, the CDR3 is TGTGCCAGCAGCTCATTAAGGTCACAGAGACCGAACACCGGGGAGCTGTTTTTT. Amino acid sequence: CASSSLRSQRPNTGELFF.

This clone came up a few times. The CDR3 loop is CSVRGGLAGADTGELFF. As DNA, the CDR3 is TGCAGCGTCCGAGGGGGGCTAGCGGGAGCAGACACCGGGGAGCTGTTTTTT. The chain combines TRBV29-1 with TRBJ2-2; the match to TRBD2 covers 10 bases. CDR1 is SQVTM, CDR2 ANQGSEA, per germline. The junction had 13 bases not matched to a gene; V was cut back by 6 bases and J by 3 bases. The length of the CDR3 is 17 residues.

This chain links TRBV6-1 with TRBJ1-4, with 8 nucleotides matching TRBD1. CDR3 length: 14 residues. V was clipped by 6 bases and J by 10 bases; unmatched bases: 10. CDR1 is MNHNS and CDR2 is SASEGT in the germline V gene. For the CDR3, the DNA is TGTGCCAGCAGGCAGGGGGCTGCCGGGGGAAAACTGTTTTTT. This gives the protein CASRQGAAGGKLFF.

The V call is TRBV23-1, the J call TRBJ2-2; tentatively, D is TRBD1 (6 bases). TRBV23-1 is an ORF for which the function is uncertain. The length of the CDR3 is 21 residues. V shed 7 bases and J shed 2 bases, with 32 bases lying between them. This CDR3 reads CASIPIAGQQHLGCNTGELFF. The CDR3 DNA sequence: TGCGCCAGCATCCCAATCGCAGGACAGCAACACCTAGGGTGCAACACCGGGGAGCTGTTTTTT.

This clone has more than one count but fewer than ten. This sequence joins TRBV5-1 and TRBJ2-7, with D perhaps matching TRBD2 (6 bases). Germline V lookup: CDR1 SGHRS, CDR2 YFSETQ. Between the trimmed V and J ends, which lost 4 bases and 2 bases, there was a span of 10 bases. This CDR3 has 13 residues. This chain's CDR3 is CASSPGDPYEQYF. Here the CDR3 DNA reads TGCGCCAGCAGCCCGGGGGACCCCTACGAGCAGTACTTC.

This chain joins TRBV19 and TRBJ1-5; TRBD1 is a possible D gene (5 bases). Germline V gives CDR1 LNHDA, CDR2 SQIVND (reference sequence). The CDR3 sequence is 13 residues long. The V end lost 7 bases, the J end lost 5 bases, and 12 bases lay between the germline ends. CDR3 sequence reads: CASMEQGYQPQHF. The CDR3 DNA follows: TGTGCCAGTATGGAGCAGGGTTATCAGCCCCAGCATTTT.

This clone turned up a few times. This chain uses TRBV2 with TRBJ1-3; maybe TRBD1 (5 bases). The CDR3 runs 11 residues. From germline, CDR1 is SNHLY and CDR2 FYNNEI. Between the trimmed V and J ends, which lost 7 bases and 9 bases, there was a span of 10 bases. The CDR3 region has the DNA TGTGCCAGCACCAGGGAAGTCACCATATATTTT. As protein: CASTREVTIYF.

The table lists this clone with a few counts. J is TRBJ1-1 and V is TRBV9; TRBD1 might be the D (6 bases). V was shortened by 0 bases and J by 3 bases, with 15 bases between the two germline ends. CDR1 is SGDLS, CDR2 YYNGEE, per germline. The CDR3 has 16 residues. CDR3 nucleotide sequence: TGTGCCAGCAGCGTAGGAGGGGGATTACAATACACTGAAGCTTTCTTT. This codes for CASSVGGGLQYTEAFF.

This clone was seen more than once but under ten times. The chain recombines TRBV28 with TRBJ2-1; 11 bases are a match to TRBD2. The germline gives CDR1 MDHEN, CDR2 SYDVKM. CDR3 length: 14 residues. The V and J ends lost 8 bases and 7 bases, in that order; junction bases with no gene match: 7. The CDR3 sequence is CASGVAGGINEQFF. The CDR3 DNA follows: TGTGCCAGCGGGGTAGCGGGAGGGATTAATGAGCAGTTCTTC. Full variable domain (remainder filled in from reference TRBV28 and TRBJ2-1): DVKVTQSSRYLVKRTGEKVFLECVQDMDHENMFWYRQDPGLGLRLIYFSYDVKMKEKGDIPEGYSVSREKKERFSLILESASTNQTSMYLCASGVAGGINEQFFGPGTRLTVL.

The rearrangement links TRBV25-1 to TRBJ1-1; D remains unclear. This CDR3 is 13 amino acids long. CDR1 and CDR2 (germline): MGHDK, SYGVNS. V gave up 3 bases and J gave up 1 base, with 6 bases separating them. This chain's CDR3 is CASSDVGNTEAFF. CDR3 nucleotides: TGTGCCAGCAGTGATGTCGGGAACACTGAAGCTTTCTTT.

This clone was seen only a few times. The chain links TRBV27 to TRBJ2-2; tentatively, D is TRBD2 (6 bases). The V gene's germline CDR1 is MNHEY and CDR2 SMNVEV (reference sequence). CDR3 length: 17 residues. The ends were cut back, 3 bases at V and 3 bases at J, with 17 bases in the middle. The DNA for the CDR3 is TGTGCCAGCAGTTTTTCCACATTAGCGGCCTACACCGGGGAGCTGTTTTTT. As protein: CASSFSTLAAYTGELFF.

The V and J genes are TRBV18 and TRBJ2-5, with D perhaps TRBD1 (6 bases). V lost 5 bases to trimming and J lost 3 bases, with 10 bases between them. The CDR3 totals 13 residues. Germline assignment: CDR1 KGHSH and CDR2 LQKENI. CDR3 DNA sequence: TGTGCCAGCTCATCAGGACAGAAAGAGACCCAGTACTTC. Protein sequence: CASSSGQKETQYF.

This clone was seen a handful of times. V usage is TRBV6-1 and J usage is TRBJ2-7; D is perhaps TRBD2 (6 bases). From germline, CDR1 is MNHNS and CDR2 SASEGT. V was clipped by 4 bases and J by 3 bases, with 19 bases between them. The CDR3 totals 16 residues. The CDR3 reads CASSALATGVLYEQYF. The DNA for the CDR3 is TGTGCCAGCAGTGCCCTTGCAACGGGGGTACTCTACGAGCAGTACTTC.